This T cell receptor (beta chain) was recovered during a study of human T cells and chemical hapten exposure. Study-level information: Weekly diphenylcyclopropenone doses were given to patients' scalps across the approximately 26-week study. Small pooled library volume differences chiefly drove per-sample TCR yield variation. General observations from the study: Those TCRs sitting above 1 in 1000 frequency stayed the same with DPC sensitization. Significantly more large CDR3 similarity clusters were formed by expanded TCRs than by controls.

A single record per CDR3 protein comes from TCRdb applying MiXCR to the RACE reads. Of 52,000 or so distinct CDR3 sequences detected, roughly 9.8% appear once; the ten largest clones hold approximately 9.9%. V lost 6 bases and J lost 1, with 9 bases in between. This CDR3 is built from 13 residues. The germline gives CDR1 SGHTA, CDR2 FQGNSA. As for time point: pre-sensitization, week 0. Treatment described: therapeutic diphenylcyclopropenone sensitization with weekly scalp DPC. With regard to this clonotype: Its antigen is not identified.

The receptor was isolated from a man aged 35-49 years with alopecia areata. Some clones in this sample may be carry-over from other donors' samples. This rearrangement joins TRBV7-2 to TRBJ2-5; D possibly corresponds to TRBD1 (6 bases). Sequencing used whole blood, obtained in connection with sensitization to the hapten diphenylcyclopropenone (DPC). The CDR3 is CASRMDSQETQYF. The CDR3 bases are TGTGCCAGCAGAATGGACAGCCAAGAGACCCAGTACTTC. Drawing the rest from reference TRBV7-2 and TRBJ2-5, the complete variable domain is GAGVSQSPSNKVTEKGKDVELRCDPISGHTALYWYRQSLGQGLEFLIYFQGNSAPDKSGLPSDRFSAERTGGSVSTLTIQRTQQEDSAVYLCASRMDSQETQYFGPGTRLLVL.